The source of this T cell receptor beta chain is a study of shared clonotypes between healthy human individuals. Methods used by the authors: With immunoSEQ giving junction-only sequences and no quality scores, filtering differed. Sequencing was performed with immunoSEQ multiplex PCR; in TCRdb, only in-frame clones are kept and a portion is missing. The V and J calls and clone size come from that table; D and trimming were worked out from the DNA. Of approximately 1,500,000 clones detected, roughly 96% appear once; the ten largest clones hold approximately 1.1%. In the case of this clone: Its antigen is unknown.

V was shortened by 4 bases and J by 9 bases, with 13 bases between the two germline ends. Germline lookup yields CDR1 SNHLY and CDR2 FYNNEI. CDR3 length equals 13 residues. General study points: Clonotypes not shared had lower generation probabilities than those common to all four donors. Though the depth was large, rarefaction showed that sorted-subset sequencing was incomplete.

The V gene is TRBV2, the J gene TRBJ1-5; D not certain. Material for sequencing was naive CD4+ T cells sorted from blood. Subset indicated: CD45RA+ positively selected. The sequence was obtained from a man under 40 in good health. The CDR3 DNA follows: TGTGCCAGCAGTGTGGTGGAGCCAGGGCCCCAGCATTTT. Translated, it gives CASSVVEPGPQHF.